One sample yielded the 29 T cell receptor beta chains listed below, sequenced in a study of OX40 agonist ivuxolimab in advanced cancers. The table came from immunoSEQ multiplex PCR; TCRdb's copy has only in-frame clones and leaves some out. The table shows around 72,000 clones, with 80% to 90% occurring only once. The sample in question was CD4+ or CD8+ T cells sorted from blood, obtained in a trial of the OX40 agonist ivuxolimab. The receptors were sampled from an adult with an advanced solid tumor such as melanoma, head and neck, liver or kidney cancer.

The chain combines TRBV12-5 with TRBJ2-6; TRBD1 agrees at 8 bases. The CDR3 extends over 18 amino acids. The V and J ends lost 6 bases and 2 bases, in that order; junction bases with no gene match: 12. Germline CDR1 is LGHNT and CDR2 is FRNRAP. The CDR3, as DNA: TGTGCTAGTGGCCTCAGGACAGGGAGAGTTGCTGGGGCCAACGTCCTGACTTTC. It encodes CASGLRTGRVAGANVLTF.

The chain couples TRBV6-5 to TRBJ1-2; D gene ambiguous. Trimming removed 2 bases at V and 6 bases at J, with 10 bases between. This CDR3 spans 13 amino acids. Germline V gives CDR1 MNHEY, CDR2 SVGAGI. The DNA of the CDR3 is TGTGCCAGCAGTTACGACTGGGGAAATGGCTACACCTTC. Translation gives CASSYDWGNGYTF.

This sequence joins TRBV5-6 and TRBJ2-1, with D unclear. CDR3 length: 12 amino acids. V shed 2 bases and J shed 3 bases, with 3 bases lying between them. Germline CDR1 is SGHDT and CDR2 is YYEEEE. As DNA, the CDR3 is TGTGCCAGCAGCTTCAGCTACAATGAGCAGTTCTTC. It is translated as CASSFSYNEQFF. The complete variable domain, with remaining parts taken from reference TRBV5-6 and TRBJ2-1, reads DAGVTQSPTHLIKTRGQQVTLRCSPKSGHDTVSWYQQALGQGPQFIFQYYEEEERQRGNFPDRFSGHQFPNYSSELNVNALLLGDSALYLCASSFSYNEQFFGPGTRLTVL.

The chain couples TRBV2 to TRBJ2-3; D is ambiguous. The germline CDR1 and CDR2 sequences are SNHLY and FYNNEI. V gave up 5 bases and J gave up 6 bases, with 9 bases separating them. This CDR3 contains 12 residues. The CDR3 DNA reads TGTGCCAGCAGTTTTACCACGGATACGCAGTATTTT. The encoded protein is CASSFTTDTQYF.

With regard to this clone: Other DNA sequences in this sample translate to the same CDR3. This chain uses TRBV5-1 with TRBJ1-1; possibly TRBD1 for D (5 bases). This CDR3 spans 14 amino acids. In germline, CDR1 is SGHRS, CDR2 YFSETQ. The ends were cut back, 3 bases at V and 1 base at J, with 10 bases in the middle. DNA of the CDR3: TGCGCCAGCAGCTCGGGACCTACGAACACTGAAGCTTTCTTT. This gives the protein CASSSGPTNTEAFF.

This clone was picked up a small number of times. The CDR3 coding sequence is TGCGCCAGCAGCTTGGCAGGCCCCACTGAAGCTTTCTTT. Residues: CASSLAGPTEAFF. This chain links TRBV5-1 with TRBJ1-1; D uncertain. Germline V gene data show CDR1 as SGHRS and CDR2 as YFSETQ. The length of the CDR3 is 13 residues. V lost 0 bases and J lost 4, with 7 bases in between.

The chain joins TRBV28 to TRBJ1-1; TRBD1 is a possible D gene (5 bases). The V gene's germline CDR1 is MDHEN and CDR2 SYDVKM. The CDR3 contains 14 residues. Trimming stripped 6 bases from V and 0 bases from J, with 11 bases between. The DNA for the CDR3 is TGTGCCAGCAGGCCCGGGACTGTGAACACTGAAGCTTTCTTT. Its translation is CASRPGTVNTEAFF.

The chain carries TRBV5-1 and TRBJ2-2, with a weak D call TRBD1 (6 bases). The CDR3 runs 15 residues. V shed 5 bases and J shed 7 bases, with 18 bases lying between them. Germline CDR1 is SGHRS and CDR2 is YFSETQ. The CDR3 coding sequence is TGCGCCAGCAGTCACGGAATACAGGGAGTCGGGGAGCTGTTTTTT. Protein sequence: CASSHGIQGVGELFF.

The chain has TRBV6-1 and TRBJ2-7; 8 bases map to TRBD1. Germline V gene sequence: CDR1 MNHNS, CDR2 SASEGT. The CDR3 is 15 residues long. V lost 6 bases and J lost 1; bases outside the gene matches: 8. The CDR3 loop reads CASSKYRGASYEQYF. CDR3 DNA sequence: TGTGCCAGCAGCAAATACAGGGGGGCATCCTACGAGCAGTACTTC.

The genes are TRBV28 and TRBJ1-3; D might be TRBD1 (5 bases). Trimming shortened V by 6 bases and J by 4 bases, and 19 bases separated the two germline ends. This CDR3 contains 16 residues. Germline CDR1 MDHEN, CDR2 SYDVKM. CDR3 in amino acids: CASRSSRASTGNTIYF. The DNA for the CDR3 is TGTGCCAGCAGATCCTCCAGGGCGTCCACGGGAAACACCATATATTTT.

V gene TRBV13 combines with J gene TRBJ2-1; possibly TRBD1 or TRBD2 for D (5 bases each). The CDR3 contains 11 residues. CDR1 PRHDT and CDR2 FYEKMQ come from the germline V gene (reference sequence). The V gene lost 4 bases and the J gene lost 12 bases, with 10 bases spanning the gap. The CDR3 reads CASSSRGRQFF. The CDR3 DNA reads TGTGCCAGCAGCTCCCGGGGACGGCAGTTCTTC.

This chain links TRBV6-4 with TRBJ2-1, with D perhaps matching TRBD2 (5 bases). The CDR3 runs to 16 residues. Germline V gives CDR1 MRHNA, CDR2 SNTAGT. With 8 bases removed from V and 0 bases from J, the gap between germline ends came to 17 bases. Written as DNA, the CDR3 is TGTGCCAGCCGCTTATCGGGGTCGAGCTCCTACAATGAGCAGTTCTTC. Its protein product is CASRLSGSSSYNEQFF.

The V and J genes are TRBV7-2 and TRBJ2-3; TRBD2 matches 8 bases. Germline lookup yields CDR1 SGHTA and CDR2 FQGNSA. The CDR3 loop spans 15 amino acids. Unmatched junction bases numbered 6, after V lost 4 bases and J lost 3 bases. This CDR3 reads CASSSDRLATDTQYF. CDR3 in DNA: TGTGCCAGCAGCTCCGATCGACTAGCGACAGATACGCAGTATTTT.

The rearrangement links TRBV11-2 to TRBJ1-2, with TRBD1 matching over 7 bases. Trimming took 5 bases from V and 11 from J; bases not matched to a gene: 5. Germline lookup yields CDR1 SGHAT and CDR2 FQNNGV. The CDR3 consists of 11 residues. The chain's CDR3 is CASSRQGGYTF. The CDR3 DNA reads as TGTGCCAGCAGCCGACAGGGTGGTTACACCTTC.

This clone was seen a handful of times. The chain carries TRBV5-1 and TRBJ1-5; 7 nucleotides agree with TRBD1. Germline values: CDR1 SGHRS, CDR2 YFSETQ. This CDR3 is built from 14 residues. The junction had 8 bases not matched to a gene; V was cut back by 4 bases and J by 7 bases. The chain's CDR3 is CASSPLGTEQPQHF. DNA for the CDR3: TGCGCCAGCAGCCCCCTGGGGACAGAACAGCCCCAGCATTTT.

The CDR3 is CASSQARPPRYGYTF. CDR3 coding DNA: TGCGCCAGCAGCCAAGCGAGGCCCCCTAGGTATGGCTACACCTTC. The chain recombines TRBV4-1 with TRBJ1-2; D gene unclear. The CDR3 has 15 amino acids. V was trimmed by 1 base and J by 5 bases, leaving 14 bases between them. Germline V gene data show CDR1 as MGHRA and CDR2 as YSYEKL.

The V gene is TRBV7-9, the J gene TRBJ2-1; no reliable D call. From germline, CDR1 is SEHNR and CDR2 FQNEAQ (reference sequence). V was cut by 2 bases and J by 9 bases, with 5 bases left in between. The CDR3 sequence is 11 residues long. DNA of the CDR3: TGTGCCAGCAGCTTATGGGGTGAGCAGTTCTTC. It specifies CASSLWGEQFF.

V and J are TRBV2 and TRBJ1-5; TRBD1 is a possible D gene (5 bases). CDR3 size: 14 residues. Germline V gene data show CDR1 as SNHLY and CDR2 as FYNNEI. The germline V and J ends were trimmed by 6 bases and 3 bases, with 12 bases remaining between them. CDR3 DNA: TGTGCCAGCAGAGGCGACAGCCTCAATCAGCCCCAGCATTTT. Protein sequence: CASRGDSLNQPQHF.

The rearrangement uses TRBV5-8 and TRBJ2-5; TRBD2 might be the D (7 bases). Germline values: CDR1 SGHTS, CDR2 YDEGEE. The CDR3 loop spans 14 amino acids. V dropped 3 bases and J dropped 5 bases, with 14 bases sitting between them. CDR3 sequence: CASSYTGRGETQYF. As DNA, the CDR3 is TGTGCCAGCAGCTATACAGGGAGGGGGGAGACCCAGTACTTC.

This chain uses TRBV27 with TRBJ2-1; D possibly corresponds to TRBD1 (5 bases). The germline gives CDR1 MNHEY, CDR2 SMNVEV (reference sequence). Between the trimmed V and J ends, which lost 3 bases and 4 bases, there was a span of 13 bases. The CDR3 is 15 amino acids. The CDR3 here is CASSLGLVGYNEQFF. The CDR3 region has the DNA TGTGCCAGCAGTTTGGGGCTAGTGGGGTACAATGAGCAGTTCTTC.

This clone was seen a single time. This sequence joins TRBV19 and TRBJ2-7; 8 bases fit TRBD1. V was pared by 6 bases and J by 2 bases, with 9 bases of the junction left unmatched. CDR3 length: 15 residues. Germline V CDR1 and CDR2: LNHDA, SQIVND (reference sequence). The CDR3 spells CASRPTRDRPYEQYF. CDR3 nucleotide sequence: TGTGCCAGTAGACCCACAAGGGACAGGCCCTACGAGCAGTACTTC.

This chain connects TRBV5-6 to TRBJ2-5, with D perhaps matching TRBD1 (5 bases). Looked up from germline, CDR1 is SGHDT and CDR2 is YYEEEE. V lost 0 bases and J lost 7, with 13 bases in between. CDR3 length: 14 residues. The CDR3 loop reads CASSLAPGLGTQYF. The CDR3 nucleotides read TGTGCCAGCAGCTTGGCCCCAGGGTTGGGGACCCAGTACTTC.

This rearrangement joins TRBV5-1 to TRBJ1-2; 12 nucleotides align to TRBD1. This CDR3 is 14 amino acids long. Losses at the gene ends were 4 bases for V and 6 bases for J; bases not matched to a gene: 4. Germline-derived CDR1 and CDR2 are SGHRS and YFSETQ. The CDR3 region is CASSVGTGGNGYTF. The CDR3 coding sequence is TGCGCCAGCAGCGTCGGGACAGGGGGCAATGGCTACACCTTC.

The V and J genes are TRBV28 and TRBJ2-7; tentative D call: TRBD1 (5 bases). Germline CDR1 is MDHEN and CDR2 is SYDVKM. V lost 8 bases to trimming and J lost 0 bases, with 17 bases between them. The CDR3 contains 15 residues. CDR3 coding DNA: TGTGCCAGCCCCCGTTGGTGGGGCTTCTCCTACGAGCAGTACTTC. Protein: CASPRWWGFSYEQYF.

The V gene is TRBV5-1, the J gene TRBJ2-5; weak D call: TRBD2 (6 bases). V lost 2 bases and J 3 bases, leaving 14 bases between the germline ends. CDR1 is SGHRS, CDR2 YFSETQ, per germline. The CDR3 covers 15 residues. In DNA, the CDR3 is TGCGCCAGCAGCTTAAGCCTAGGCGGGGAAGAGACCCAGTACTTC. It specifies CASSLSLGGEETQYF.

The rearrangement links TRBV18 to TRBJ1-1, with D maybe TRBD1 (6 bases). Germline CDR1 and CDR2: KGHSH and LQKENI. The V end lost 4 bases, the J end lost 11 bases, and 14 bases lay between the germline ends. The CDR3 covers 12 residues. CDR3 loop: CASSLDSRDAFF. Here the CDR3 DNA reads TGTGCCAGCTCACTGGACAGCAGGGACGCTTTCTTT.

The chain uses TRBV2 and TRBJ2-3; the D gene could be TRBD1 or TRBD2 (5 bases each). Germline V gene data show CDR1 as SNHLY and CDR2 as FYNNEI. The germline V and J ends were trimmed by 2 bases and 2 bases, with 17 bases remaining between them. The CDR3 has 17 amino acids. CDR3 loop: CASSESASTGTTDTQYF. DNA for the CDR3: TGTGCCAGCAGTGAATCAGCCTCCACGGGGACCACAGATACGCAGTATTTT.

This chain links TRBV18 with TRBJ1-4, with TRBD1 as a possible D gene (6 bases). The CDR3 loop spans 17 amino acids. The germline V gene has CDR1 KGHSH and CDR2 LQKENI. Trimming took off 0 bases at V and 5 bases at J, with 16 bases between the two ends. CDR3 sequence reads: CASSPPSVGAYNEKLFF. In DNA form, the CDR3 reads TGTGCCAGCTCACCACCGTCAGTGGGGGCTTACAATGAAAAACTGTTTTTT.

The chain couples TRBV5-1 to TRBJ2-5; 10 nucleotides match TRBD2. Losses at the gene ends were 0 bases for V and 1 base for J; bases not matched to a gene: 3. The CDR3 is 16 amino acids. Germline CDR1 reads SGHRS; CDR2 reads YFSETQ. CDR3 protein: CASSLGSGGTQETQYF. DNA of the CDR3: TGCGCCAGCAGCTTGGGTAGCGGGGGGACCCAAGAGACCCAGTACTTC. Together with reference TRBV5-1 and TRBJ2-5, the CDR3 gives the full variable domain: KAGVTQTPRYLIKTRGQQVTLSCSPISGHRSVSWYQQTPGQGLQFLFEYFSETQRNKGNFPGRFSGRQFSNSRSEMNVSTLELGDSALYLCASSLGSGGTQETQYFGPGTRLLVL.